This section outlines one TCR beta chain sequence together with its context. What antigen it recognizes has not been identified. One base away there is no much larger clone; base qualities are not given. The sample belongs to a study of blood T cell repertoires in COVID-19 (TCRdb year 2020). Concerning the study at large: Collaborator samples came from the United States, Italy and Spain and covered acute and convalescent phases of COVID-19. Nearly every sample came with metadata listing a de-identified subject ID, COVID-19 status, age in years and sex. The prospective study material was composed of cDNA or gDNA derived from T cells, B-cell-depleted T cells, or PBMCs. HLA class I and class II types, where available, came from metadata supplied by the sample provider rather than from assay-based typing. The repertoires were made available in a free public database intended to serve as a resource for research on the immune response to SARS-CoV-2. Samples were obtained from the ongoing ImmuneRACE study (first 160 participants) and from over 1,000 subjects provided by 6 global collaborators. Deeply sampled blood TCRbeta repertoires from subjects exposed to, actively infected with, or recovered from COVID-19 were included in the dataset.

Reading the germline V gene (reference sequence) gives CDR1 GTSNPN and CDR2 SVGIG. Unmatched junction bases come to 11, with V trimmed by 3 bases and J by 12 bases. From the cysteine through the phenylalanine, the CDR3 covers 13 amino acids. Of the read, only the CDR3 DNA is kept; its 39 bases are in frame from base 1. The immunoSEQ Assay, a bias-controlled multiplex PCR, was used to amplify TCRbeta CDR3 regions from genomic DNA. Per the authors' processing: Within the assay, amplification of reference gene primers was used to estimate how many nucleated cells each sample contained. To quantify the absolute abundance of each unique TCRbeta CDR3 rearrangement, sequence reads were collapsed and filtered. For each sample, productive Simpson clonality was calculated as the square root of Simpson's diversity index across productive rearrangements. The clones in this table, taken by TCRdb from immuneACCESS, are in-frame only. Not every clone is retained; where verified, under half of the shortfall comes from an unresolved V gene, and the cause of the rest is unknown. The V and J calls and clone size were taken over from that table, and D and trimming were inferred from the DNA. This sample is represented by 75,000 to 85,000 clones; approximately 78% of them were singletons. The ten most abundant clones make up about 6.9% of the sample.

The collaborating institutions used their own protocols to collect whole blood in K2EDTA tubes. Collaborator samples were shipped for TCRbeta analysis as frozen whole blood, isolated PBMCs, or DNA extracted from either sample type. What the study reported, not specific to this receptor: The quantity of clinical and demographic metadata differed by source and by participant and was supplied without curation.

This sequence originates from a human donor in a cohort sampled during active COVID-19. The sequencing input was peripheral blood. This sequence uses TRBV30 and TRBJ2-7; 10 junctional bases match TRBD1. DNA sequence: TGTGCCTGGAGGGGACAGGGGAAAGAATGGCGGTACTTC. It translates to CAWRGQGKEWRYF.